Many counts were recorded for the clone carrying this T cell receptor (beta chain). V shed 1 base and J shed 1 base, with 10 bases lying between them. The CDR3 length is 15 residues. The germline V gene encodes CDR1 LGHDT and CDR2 YNNKEL (reference sequence). From genomic DNA, TCR beta CDR3 was amplified by two-round multiplex PCR. It was primers specific to each TRBV and TRBJ gene that first-round PCR used. One entry per CDR3 protein results from TCRdb running MiXCR on the multiplex PCR reads. Of about 18,000 distinct CDR3 sequences in the sample, around 15% are singletons; the top ten hold 35% to 45%. This entry is derived from a study of prognosis after radiotherapy for stage I lung cancer. Study-level background: Not a single patient was given any concurrent therapy alongside stereotactic body radiotherapy, also referred to as SBRT.

Each of two time points yielded roughly 6.4 milliliters of peripheral venous blood. V is TRBV3-1 and J is TRBJ1-1, with D unresolved. This sequence originates from a donor aged 50 or older with non-small cell lung cancer. The sequences come from PBMCs, collected before or after stereotactic body radiation therapy (not recorded which). CDR3 bases: TGTGCCAGCAGCCAAGCCGGTTGGCGGAACACTGAAGCTTTCTTT. It translates to CASSQAGWRNTEAFF.